The present T cell receptor beta chain was sequenced within a study of shared clonotypes between healthy human individuals. Overall study results and limits: A generally larger estimated richness was seen in naive subsets than in memory subsets. Non-shared clonotypes showed lower generation probabilities than clonotypes common to all four donors. The study found roughly 5% of naive CD4 clonotypes shared across four donors.

The V end lost 4 bases, the J end lost 7 bases, and 14 bases lay between the germline ends. The germline V gene encodes CDR1 SGHTA and CDR2 FQGNSA. The CDR3 contains 14 residues. As originally analysed: From ImmunoSEQ came sequences covering only the junction and carrying no quality scores, so filtering differed. Repertoires were generated with immunoSEQ multiplex PCR, while TCRdb's copy carries only in-frame clones and drops some. That table furnishes V, J and clone size, whereas the DNA furnished D and trimming. The table includes over 700,000 clones, roughly two thirds detected once. This clone was detected once. The antigen remains undetermined.

This TCR came from a woman younger than 45 in good health. This sequence joins TRBV7-2 and TRBJ1-5, with a tentative D call TRBD1 (5 bases). Sequences were obtained from memory CD4+ T cells sorted from blood. The subset denotes: CD45RA-negative fraction. The chain's CDR3 is CASSSTGLWQPQHF. The CDR3 DNA reads as TGTGCCAGCAGCTCTACAGGATTGTGGCAGCCCCAGCATTTT.